The source of this T cell receptor (beta chain) is a study of blood T cell repertoires in COVID-19. In terms of age and location, participants ranged from about 18 to 95 years and lived in fewer than 30 US areas. Each participant's cohort was designated according to participant-reported clinical history. In the authors' methods: Amplification from reference gene primers served as the basis for estimated nucleated cell counts. Here immunoSEQ multiplex PCR was the method, and the copy in TCRdb shows in-frame clones only, minus some. V and J calls and clone size come straight from that table; D and trimming were deduced from the DNA. The data hold around 400,000 clones, with under 90% observed a single time. The clonotype comes from a woman aged 25 to 39 who had recovered from COVID-19. The specimen was PBMCs or T cells enriched from blood (not recorded which).

CDR3 amino acids: CATSDLDRGVGLTNEKLFF. The CDR3 region has the DNA TGTGCCACCAGTGATCTGGACAGGGGGGTAGGGTTGACTAATGAAAAACTGTTTTTT. This chain joins TRBV24-1 and TRBJ1-4, with 10 bases fitting TRBD1. J lost 2 bases, V lost 3 bases, and 11 bases had no gene match. Looked up from germline, CDR1 is KGHDR and CDR2 is SFDVKD. This CDR3 comprises 19 residues.